The 29 T cell receptor beta chains in this list originate from one sample, sequenced in a study of vaccination and CD4 T cells after COVID-19 (dated by TCRdb to between 2022 and 2023). Read against the paper, the sample's treatment or condition label means: approximately nine-day PBMC culture with coronavirus spike peptide pools or control peptides (ViraFEST assay). The antigens these receptors bind are not known. Libraries were made using PCR. The sequencing machine was an Illumina iSeq 100. At the Johns Hopkins FTIC core, DNA from the cultured CD4+ T cells underwent TCR sequencing with the Oncomine TCR Beta short-read assay. TCRdb cleaned the public reads at Q25 with fastp, built clones with MiXCR and kept in-frame beta chains. CDR3 protein duplicates are merged, each entry listing the most common genes and DNA. The sample profile shows about 11,000 distinct CDR3 sequences; 25% to 40% of them were found once. The biggest ten clones account for 7.5% to 9% of the sample.

Material: CD4+ T cells from blood, cultured in vitro. The receptors shown here come from a human donor who had recovered from COVID-19.

The rearrangement uses TRBV24-1 and TRBJ2-3, with D hard to call. Germline loops: CDR1 KGHDR, CDR2 SFDVKD. Trimming removed 2 bases at V and 3 bases at J, with 11 bases between. The CDR3 is 15 amino acids. DNA for the CDR3: TGTGCCACCAGTGATTCCCATGCGGTTACAGATACGCAGTATTTT. Translation: CATSDSHAVTDTQYF.

This clonotype is classed as medium-sized. The rearrangement uses TRBV20-1 and TRBJ1-2; D call uncertain. CDR1 and CDR2 (germline): DFQATT, SNEGSKA (reference sequence). The CDR3 has 12 amino acids. The V end lost 2 bases, the J end lost 8 bases, and 12 bases lay between the germline ends. As DNA, the CDR3 is TGCAGTGCTAGAACCCTCCCCGGGGGCTACACCTTC. Its protein product is CSARTLPGGYTF.

On this clonotype: Its ends do not fully match the called genes, so a read error is possible. The gene calls are TRBV7-9 and TRBJ2-3, with TRBD2 as a possible D gene (5 bases). The CDR3 totals 11 residues. Per germline, CDR1 SEHNR and CDR2 FQNEAQ (reference sequence). The CDR3 DNA reads TGCGCCAGTCTCCGGGGAGATACGCAGTATTTT. Amino acid sequence: CASLRGDTQYF.

A remark on this clonotype: Sequence at one end of the junction differs from germline and may be a read error. The V and J genes are TRBV3-1 and TRBJ2-7; 7 bases map to TRBD1. From germline, CDR1 is LGHDT and CDR2 YNNKEL (reference sequence). CDR3 length: 13 residues. The chain's CDR3 is CASSFHRGNELYF. Written as DNA, the CDR3 is TGTGCCAGCAGCTTCCACAGGGGCAACGAGCTGTACTTC.

This chain uses TRBV6-1 with TRBJ1-2; D gene uncertain. The CDR3 sequence is 12 residues long. Germline CDR1 and CDR2: MNHNS and SASEGT. V lost 7 bases, J lost 8 bases, and 14 bases lay in between. CDR3 nucleotide sequence: TGTGCCAGCATTTCAAACCGGGGAGGCTACACCTTC. It translates to CASISNRGGYTF.

The chain employs TRBV7-2 and TRBJ2-7; tentative D call: TRBD2 (6 bases). The CDR3 sequence is 16 residues long. Per the germline V gene, CDR1 is SGHTA and CDR2 is FQGNSA. Trimming took 5 bases from V and 0 from J, leaving 17 bases between them. CDR3 protein: CASSLGGAGTSYEQYF. In DNA, the CDR3 is TGTGCCAGCAGCCTAGGAGGGGCAGGGACCTCCTACGAGCAGTACTTC.

This clonotype was seen a few times. The chain is built from TRBV19 and TRBJ1-6; a weak D match, TRBD1 (5 bases). V shed 4 bases and J shed 10 bases, with 14 bases lying between them. Germline CDR1 reads LNHDA; CDR2 reads SQIVND (reference sequence). The CDR3 extends over 14 amino acids. CDR3 sequence (DNA): TGTGCCAGTAGTACCAGGGATGGGCGCTCACCCCTCCACTTT. It encodes CASSTRDGRSPLHF.

This rearrangement joins TRBV19 to TRBJ2-7; perhaps D is TRBD1 or TRBD2 (6 bases each). V lost 6 bases, J lost 0 bases, and 18 bases lay in between. The CDR3 extends over 16 amino acids. Germline V gene sequence: CDR1 LNHDA, CDR2 SQIVND (reference sequence). The CDR3 bases are TGTGCCAGTAGCAACCCCTCCGGGGGCAGCTCCTACGAGCAGTACTTC. Translating gives CASSNPSGGSSYEQYF. Together with reference TRBV19 and TRBJ2-7, the CDR3 gives the full variable domain: DGGITQSPKYLFRKEGQNVTLSCEQNLNHDAMYWYRQDPGQGLRLIYYSQIVNDFQKGDIAEGYSVSREKKESFPLTVTSAQKNPTAFYLCASSNPSGGSSYEQYFGPGTRLTVT.

The chain employs TRBV7-3 and TRBJ2-5; the match to TRBD1 covers 7 bases. The ends lost 2 bases at V and 3 bases at J; junction bases unmatched: 6. The germline V gene encodes CDR1 SGHTA and CDR2 FQGTGA. This CDR3 region has 15 residues. For the CDR3, the DNA is TGTGCCAGCAGCTTATCCGGGACAGCGGAAGAGACCCAGTACTTC. Residues: CASSLSGTAEETQYF. The full variable domain, its missing parts supplied by reference TRBV7-3 and TRBJ2-5, is GAGVSQTPSNKVTEKGKYVELRCDPISGHTALYWYRQSLGQGPEFLIYFQGTGAADDSGLPNDRFFAVRPEGSVSTLKIQRTERGDSAVYLCASSLSGTAEETQYFGPGTRLLVL.

V and J are TRBV20-1 and TRBJ2-2; TRBD2 matches at 10 bases. The CDR3 covers 18 residues. The junction had 14 bases not matched to a gene; V was cut back by 0 bases and J by 7 bases. The germline gives CDR1 DFQATT, CDR2 SNEGSKA (reference sequence). The CDR3, as DNA: TGCAGTGCTAGAGATCAGGGGGGAGCGGGAGGGCGTGTCGGGGAGCTGTTTTTT. It is translated as CSARDQGGAGGRVGELFF.

This clonotype was observed a handful of times. The genes are TRBV7-2 and TRBJ2-7; D unclear. V lost 2 bases and J lost 2, with 7 bases in between. Germline-derived CDR1 and CDR2 are SGHTA and FQGNSA. The CDR3 has 13 residues. Here the CDR3 reads CASSLSRTYEQYF. CDR3 nucleotide sequence: TGTGCCAGCAGCTTATCCAGGACCTACGAGCAGTACTTC.

The chain joins TRBV14 to TRBJ1-2; no definite D call. The CDR3 extends over 13 amino acids. Trimming cost V 3 bases and J 3 bases, with 8 bases left between them. The germline V gene encodes CDR1 SGHDN and CDR2 FVKESK. The CDR3 DNA follows: TGTGCCAGCAGCCACGAGCGCCACTATGGCTACACCTTC. It codes for CASSHERHYGYTF.

Points on this clonotype: The junction departs from the called germline gene at one end, perhaps through a read error. The V gene is TRBV2, the J gene TRBJ1-2, with D possibly matching TRBD1 (5 bases). Germline CDR1 SNHLY, CDR2 FYNNEI. CDR3 length: 12 residues. The CDR3 loop reads CTSSVGDYGYTF. CDR3 bases: TGTACCAGCAGTGTGGGGGACTATGGCTACACCTTC. The variable domain in full, with the rest retrieved from reference TRBV2 and TRBJ1-2, is EPEVTQTPSHQVTQMGQEVILRCVPISNHLYFYWYRQILGQKVEFLVSFYNNEISEKSEIFDDQFSVERPDGSNFTLKIRSTKLEDSAMYFCTSSVGDYGYTFGSGTRLTVV.

This clonotype was observed once. This sequence joins TRBV7-2 and TRBJ2-3; TRBD1 aligns across 7 bases. The CDR3 spans 16 residues. Germline V CDR1 and CDR2: SGHTA, FQGNSA. Unmatched junction bases numbered 9, after V lost 5 bases and J lost 1 base. DNA for the CDR3: TGTGCCAGCAGCCCAACAGGGGCCGGAGGCACAGATACGCAGTATTTT. Protein product: CASSPTGAGGTDTQYF.

With respect to this clonotype: At one of its ends the junction is not consistent with the germline gene, which may arise from a read error. V usage is TRBV7-8 and J usage is TRBJ2-7; possible D gene TRBD2, 7 bases. Germline-derived CDR1 and CDR2 are SGHVS and FQNEAQ. The CDR3 consists of 16 residues. CDR3: CSSSSRGGGPYYEQYF. CDR3 bases: TGTTCCAGCAGCTCGAGAGGGGGGGGTCCCTACTACGAGCAGTACTTC.

This clonotype was counted only a few times. This rearrangement joins TRBV10-3 to TRBJ1-3, with 7 positions matching TRBD1. The length of the CDR3 is 16 residues. The ends lost 4 bases at V and 2 bases at J; junction bases unmatched: 8. Germline V gene lookup returns CDR1 ENHRY and CDR2 SYGVKD. CDR3 bases: TGTGCCATCAGTGCCACTACAGGGGAGACTGGAAACACCATATATTTT. Its translation: CAISATTGETGNTIYF.

By frequency in the sample, this clonotype is medium-sized (0.01 to 0.1%). At one end the junction does not follow the germline gene, possibly because of a read error. V and J are TRBV6-1 and TRBJ1-1, with a weak D call TRBD1 (5 bases). Germline CDR1 and CDR2: MNHNS and SASEGT. This CDR3 is built from 14 residues. The CDR3, as DNA: TGTGCCAGCAGCGAAGGGGCTTGGGCCACTGAAGCTTTCTTT. It is translated as CASSEGAWATEAFF.

This clonotype was picked up a small number of times. The chain uses TRBV28 and TRBJ1-2; 10 bases line up with TRBD1. CDR3 size: 13 residues. J lost 8 bases, V lost 4 bases, and 4 bases had no gene match. Germline V CDR1 and CDR2: MDHEN, SYDVKM. The CDR3 sequence is CASSSGTGVGYTF. The CDR3 DNA reads as TGTGCCAGCAGTTCCGGGACAGGGGTCGGCTACACCTTC.

The V and J genes are TRBV20-1 and TRBJ2-5; 8 nucleotides match TRBD2. CDR3 length: 15 amino acids. J lost 2 bases, V lost 2 bases, and 7 bases had no gene match. Germline V gene data show CDR1 as DFQATT and CDR2 as SNEGSKA (reference sequence). CDR3 loop: CSARPPLAGQETQYF. The CDR3 bases are TGCAGTGCTAGACCTCCTCTAGCGGGTCAAGAGACCCAGTACTTC.

This clonotype is judged medium-sized. The genes are TRBV27 and TRBJ1-2, with 7 positions matching TRBD1. Germline CDR1 reads MNHEY; CDR2 reads SMNVEV (reference sequence). J was trimmed by 4 bases and V by 8 bases; bases with no gene match: 7. CDR3 size: 13 residues. The DNA for the CDR3 is TGTGCCAGCGGTTACAGGGGTAGCTATGGCTACACCTTC. This encodes CASGYRGSYGYTF.

The chain carries TRBV11-3 and TRBJ2-3, with 13 nucleotides matching TRBD2. The CDR3 has 15 residues. Unmatched junction bases numbered 6, after V lost 5 bases and J lost 7 bases. Germline V gene data show CDR1 as SGHNT and CDR2 as YENEEA. This CDR3 reads CASSAGTSGAHTQYF. In nucleotides, the CDR3 is TGTGCCAGCAGCGCGGGGACTAGCGGGGCACATACGCAGTATTTT. Complete variable domain (other parts from reference TRBV11-3 and TRBJ2-3): EAGVVQSPRYKIIEKKQPVAFWCNPISGHNTLYWYLQNLGQGPELLIRYENEEAVDDSQLPKDRFSAERLKGVDSTLKIQPAELGDSAVYLCASSAGTSGAHTQYFGPGTRLTVL.

The rearrangement joins TRBV12-3 or TRBV12-4 to TRBJ1-2; D remains ambiguous. Trimming stripped 3 bases from V and 4 bases from J, with 18 bases between. CDR3 length: 16 residues. CDR3 in amino acids: CASSLSIAVKPYGYTF. CDR3 nucleotides: TGTGCCAGCAGTTTGAGTATTGCAGTGAAACCCTATGGCTACACCTTC.

Comment on this clonotype: This may arise from a read error, as a much more abundant clone is one base away. The chain carries TRBV7-2 and TRBJ1-2; no clear D. Germline values: CDR1 SGHTA, CDR2 FQGNSA. Trimming took 0 bases from V and 8 from J, leaving 16 bases between them. This CDR3 region has 15 residues. DNA of the CDR3: TGTGCCAGCAGCTTAGCTCGAGGAGCCTTATGGGGCTACACCTTC. The encoded protein is CASSLARGALWGYTF.

J is TRBJ2-7 and V is TRBV6-1; D may match TRBD1 or TRBD2 (5 bases each). CDR3 length: 15 amino acids. Germline loops: CDR1 MNHNS, CDR2 SASEGT. Trimming shortened V by 7 bases and J by 5 bases, and 21 bases separated the two germline ends. The CDR3 DNA sequence: TGTGCCAGCAACCCGGGACGCCAGCCTAGAAACGAGCAGTACTTC. Its translation is CASNPGRQPRNEQYF.

CDR3 bases: TGTGCCAGCAGTCCCCCGGGCGCCCTTAATTCACCCCTCCACTTT. This gives the protein CASSPPGALNSPLHF. V gene TRBV6-1 combines with J gene TRBJ1-6, with D hard to call. This CDR3 comprises 15 residues. Germline loops: CDR1 MNHNS, CDR2 SASEGT. V lost 5 bases, J lost 6 bases, and 14 bases lay in between.

The chain employs TRBV21-1 and TRBJ2-1; the table's D gene call, TRBD2, was not cross checked with the DNA. TRBV21-1 is listed as a pseudogene. The CDR3 is 16 amino acids. The CDR3 coding sequence is TGTGCCAGCAGCAAACCTGGACTAGCGGACTACAATGAGCAGTTCTTC. Amino acids: CASSKPGLADYNEQFF.

This chain links TRBV2 with TRBJ2-1; the D gene is possibly TRBD1 (6 bases). The J call could be wrong; TRBJ2-7 is a better fit for the DNA end. Germline values: CDR1 SNHLY, CDR2 FYNNEI. This CDR3 spans 14 amino acids. CDR3 loop: CASCQGQGHYEQYF. The DNA for the CDR3 is TGTGCCTCGTGTCAAGGGCAGGGGCACTACGAGCAGTACTTC.

This clonotype was recorded a few times. The gene calls are TRBV6-2 or TRBV6-3 and TRBJ2-1, with a possible D match to TRBD2 (7 bases). Germline V lookup: CDR1 MNHEY, CDR2 SVGEGT. This CDR3 is built from 14 residues. The V gene lost 0 bases and the J gene lost 5 bases, with 8 bases spanning the gap. The CDR3 is CASSYSGGHNEQFF. The CDR3 nucleotides read TGTGCCAGCAGTTACTCCGGGGGGCACAATGAGCAGTTCTTC.

This chain uses TRBV12-3 or TRBV12-4 with TRBJ2-7; no firm D call. Trimming pared 3 bases from V and 2 bases from J, leaving 8 bases between. This CDR3 region has 13 residues. The chain's CDR3 is CASSLISTYEQYF. The CDR3 region has the DNA TGTGCCAGCAGTTTGATCAGTACCTACGAGCAGTACTTC.